The clone carrying this T cell receptor beta chain was found many times. Its cognate antigen is unknown. V shed 6 bases, J shed 0 bases, and the junction held 2 bases outside the gene matches. This CDR3 has 13 amino acids. Germline values: CDR1 DFQATT, CDR2 SNEGSKA (reference sequence). The data derive from a study of CD8+CD57+ T cells in acquired aplastic anemia. Study at large: On average, sorted CD4+ and CD8+ cells gave around 3 ug of DNA. Healthy donors yielded roughly 9.8 million CD4+ cell reads on average.

Investigators profiled TCR beta VDJ and CDR3 from genomic DNA template. In TCRdb, the reads were re-called with MiXCR into one record per CDR3 protein. The profile covers over 200,000 distinct CDR3 sequences, with around 63% appearing a single time and around 32% taken by the ten largest. Whole-study findings and limits: Patients and controls had in common fewer than 30 CD8+ CDR3 sequences. Patients versus controls showed no significant CD8+ Simpson's diversity difference.

The specimen was sorted CD4+, CD8+, or CD8+CD57+ T cells (not recorded which) from PBMCs. This clonotype was sampled from a human donor in good health. The chain has TRBV20-1 and TRBJ1-1; 9 nucleotides line up with TRBD1. Written as DNA, the CDR3 is TGCAGTGCCAGGACAGGGGTGAACACTGAAGCTTTCTTT. Translated, it gives CSARTGVNTEAFF.